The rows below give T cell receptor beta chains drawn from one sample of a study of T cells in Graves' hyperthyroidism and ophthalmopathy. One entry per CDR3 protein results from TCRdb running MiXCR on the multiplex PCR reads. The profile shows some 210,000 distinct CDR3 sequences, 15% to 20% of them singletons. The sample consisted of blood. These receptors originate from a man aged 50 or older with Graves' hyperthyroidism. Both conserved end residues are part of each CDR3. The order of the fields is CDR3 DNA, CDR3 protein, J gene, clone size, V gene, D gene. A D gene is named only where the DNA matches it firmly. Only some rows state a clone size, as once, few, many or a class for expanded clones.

TGTGCCAGCAGCTTCCAAAGCATGGGGTCCAATGAGCAGTTCTTC CASSFQSMGSNEQFF TRBJ2-1 many TRBV7-2 .
TGTGCCAGCAGCCAAGATGGACTAGCGGTAACCTACGAGCAGTACTTC CASSQDGLAVTYEQYF TRBJ2-7 many TRBV3-1 TRBD2
TGTGCCAGCAGCCAAGAGCTACCGGGACAGGAGGAAAATGAGCAGTTCTTC CASSQELPGQEENEQFF TRBJ2-1 many TRBV3-1 TRBD1
TGTGCCAGCAGCTTGGAACGACAGTTCCTATCAGATACGCAGTATTTT CASSLERQFLSDTQYF TRBJ2-3 many TRBV11-2 .
TGCGCCAGCAGCCAATCCACAGGGGGCCCCTATGGCTACACCTTC CASSQSTGGPYGYTF TRBJ1-2 . TRBV4-1 TRBD1
TGTGCCAGTAGTCTATGGGACAGGGCGAAAAAAGAGACCCAGTACTTC CASSLWDRAKKETQYF TRBJ2-5 few TRBV19 TRBD1
TGTGCCAGCAGCCCACAGGATGAGGGGGTGAACATTCAGTACTTC CASSPQDEGVNIQYF TRBJ2-4 many TRBV11-1 .
TGTGCCACCCGGGACGATTATAATTCTCCCCTCCACTTT CATRDDYNSPLHF TRBJ1-6 few TRBV6-1 .
TGTGCCAGCAGCTTATTAGATTCACCCCTCCACTTT CASSLLDSPLHF TRBJ1-6 . TRBV7-9 .
TGTGCCAGCTGTCGGCGGACTCCTAGCACAGATACGCAGTATTTT CASCRRTPSTDTQYF TRBJ2-3 few TRBV2 .
TGTGCCAGCAGCTTAGAGACTAGCGGGACCCTCAATGAGCAGTTCTTC CASSLETSGTLNEQFF TRBJ2-1 . TRBV7-9 TRBD2
TGTGCCAGCAGCGTAGCAGTAGCGGGAGTATCCAATGAGCAGTTCTTC CASSVAVAGVSNEQFF TRBJ2-1 . TRBV9 TRBD2
TGTGCCAGCAGTGACTTAAGGCTTGGCTCCTACAATGAGCAGTTCTTC CASSDLRLGSYNEQFF TRBJ2-1 many TRBV2 .
TGTGCCAGCAGTTTACAACTCACAGATACGCAGTATTTT CASSLQLTDTQYF TRBJ2-3 many TRBV28 .
TGTGCCAGCAGCTTGAGCACCGGGGAGCTGTTTTTT CASSLSTGELFF TRBJ2-2 many TRBV3-1 .
TGTGCCAGCAGCGTACACACGTGGTCCAGAGGTAGCAATCAGCCCCAGCATTTT CASSVHTWSRGSNQPQHF TRBJ1-5 few TRBV7-4 .
TGTGCCAGCATTCAGGACAGGGACTCCTACGAGCAGTACTTC CASIQDRDSYEQYF TRBJ2-7 many TRBV6-2/TRBV6-3 TRBD1
TGTGCCAGCAGCCATGAGTCAACAGTAAATGAGCAGTTCTTC CASSHESTVNEQFF TRBJ2-1 . TRBV4-2 .
TGCAGTGCTAGAGTCATAGCTCCCTACAATGAGCAGTTCTTC CSARVIAPYNEQFF TRBJ2-1 many TRBV20-1 .
TGTGCCAGCAGCTTGTGGCGGGAATCCTCCTACGAGCAGTACTTC CASSLWRESSYEQYF TRBJ2-7 . TRBV11-2 .
TGCAGTGCAATGTTGGGGCCGGACTATGGCTACACCTTC CSAMLGPDYGYTF TRBJ1-2 . TRBV20-1 .
TGTGCCAGCAGACTCAAAGTTAAGGACACTGAAGCTTTCTTT CASRLKVKDTEAFF TRBJ1-1 . TRBV6-2/TRBV6-3 .
TGTGCCAGCAGCTTAGTTGGGGAGAGCACAGATACGCAGTATTTT CASSLVGESTDTQYF TRBJ2-3 many TRBV11-2 .
TGCGCCAGCAGCCAAGTCGGTGGACAGGGGGGTGGCTACACCTTC CASSQVGGQGGGYTF TRBJ1-2 . TRBV4-1 TRBD1
TGTGCCAGCAGTGAGCGGGGGAGCTCCTACAATGAGCAGTTCTTC CASSERGSSYNEQFF TRBJ2-1 many TRBV28 TRBD2
TGTGCCAGCAGCAGACTAGCGGGAGGGAGAGATACGCAGTATTTT CASSRLAGGRDTQYF TRBJ2-3 many TRBV6-1 TRBD2
TGTGCCAGCAGCCAAGGGACGGGGACACTCGGAAACACCATATATTTT CASSQGTGTLGNTIYF TRBJ1-3 many TRBV3-1 .
TGTGCCAGCTCACTTGGGACTACCACAGATACGCAGTATTTT CASSLGTTTDTQYF TRBJ2-3 many TRBV18 TRBD2
TGTGCCAGCAGCTCCCTTGGATCCGGAGGGAGGGAGACCCAGTACTTC CASSSLGSGGRETQYF TRBJ2-5 many TRBV11-2 .
TGTGCCAGCAGTGCCGGGGGGGTAGCCCTTGGCTACACCTTC CASSAGGVALGYTF TRBJ1-2 . TRBV6-1 .
TGTGCCAGCAGCCTCGACAGGGGGCGGAACGAGCAGTACTTC CASSLDRGRNEQYF TRBJ2-7 . TRBV7-9 TRBD1
TGTGCCAGTAGAACCCGCCCTCAGGCCGGGGAGCTGTTTTTT CASRTRPQAGELFF TRBJ2-2 . TRBV19 .
TGTGCCAGCAGTCCACAGAGCCTCCAAGAGACCCAGTACTTC CASSPQSLQETQYF TRBJ2-5 few TRBV2 .
TGTGCCAGCAGCTTAATGTCGGCGGGAGGGTTCTTC CASSLMSAGGFF TRBJ2-1 . TRBV11-2 TRBD2